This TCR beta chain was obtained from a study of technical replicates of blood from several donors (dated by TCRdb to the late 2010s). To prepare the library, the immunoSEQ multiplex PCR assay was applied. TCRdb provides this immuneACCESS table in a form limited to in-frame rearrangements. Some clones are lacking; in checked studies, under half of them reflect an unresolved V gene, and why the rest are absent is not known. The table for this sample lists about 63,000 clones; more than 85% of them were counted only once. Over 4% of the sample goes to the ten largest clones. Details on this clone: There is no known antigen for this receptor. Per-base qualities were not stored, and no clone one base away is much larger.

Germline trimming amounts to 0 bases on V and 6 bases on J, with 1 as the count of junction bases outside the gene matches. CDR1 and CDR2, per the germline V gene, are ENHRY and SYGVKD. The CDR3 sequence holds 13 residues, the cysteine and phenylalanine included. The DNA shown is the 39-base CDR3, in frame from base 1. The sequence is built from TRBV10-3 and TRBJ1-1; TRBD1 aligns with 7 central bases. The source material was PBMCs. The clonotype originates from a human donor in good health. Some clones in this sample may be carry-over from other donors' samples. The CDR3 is CAISESRGPEAFF. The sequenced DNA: TGTGCCATCAGTGAGTCAAGGGGGCCTGAAGCTTTCTTT.